The following is a T cell receptor beta chain sequence with its context. There are a few counts of this clonotype. The specificity of this receptor is unknown. Base quality data are lacking; no much larger clone is found one base away. The sample's treatment or condition label, decoded: in vitro stimulation with specific CMV peptide epitopes to enrich CMV-specific T cells. The data were taken from a study of T cell repertoires in cytomegalovirus infection (dated by TCRdb to the late 2010s). Notes on the research overall: Recently identified HLA-C-restricted CMV epitopes, whose presentation resists viral immunomodulation, were targeted by peptide stimulations together with well-studied HLA-B-restricted epitopes. Donor HLA type was relevant to the analysis, because carriage of CMV infection together with the matching HLA type was indicated by public TCR beta signatures. Overall study outcomes, separate from this receptor: In both this cohort and an independent cohort of over 350 donors, the cumulative frequency of public TCR beta family members distinguished carriers of CMV infection plus the relevant HLA type. The ex vivo response was dominated by HLA-C-restricted CMV-specific TCR beta clonotypes, and the single most frequent clonotype in two of eight donors was supplied by these HLA-C-restricted clonotypes.

The instrument was an Illumina HiSeq 1500. TCRdb ran its own pipeline on the public reads, namely fastp trimming at Q25 and MiXCR clone calling, and kept in-frame beta chains. Duplicate CDR3 protein sequences are folded into a single record with the most common DNA and genes. The sample table records around 500,000 distinct CDR3 sequences; about 44% of these occur just once. 40% to 50% of the sample goes to the ten largest clones. Sequenced here: cultured PBMCs, sampled from culture after CMV antigen stimulation. The receptor's source is a human donor in good health (CMV status not recorded). Some clones in this sample may be carry-over from other donors' samples.

The CDR3 loop reads CASSPPGLSRAEQFF. In nucleotide form, the sequence is TGTGCCAGCAGCCCCCCGGGATTATCACGGGCGGAGCAGTTCTTC. The chain is assembled from TRBV7-2 and TRBJ2-1, with TRBD2 perhaps the D gene, on 5 matching bases. V is cut by 5 bases and J by 10 bases, and the space between the germline ends is 21 bases. Including the terminal cysteine and phenylalanine, the CDR3 comprises 15 residues. Of the read, only the CDR3 DNA is kept; its 45 bases are in frame from base 1. CDR1 and CDR2, per the germline V gene, are SGHTA and FQGNSA.